This T cell receptor beta chain was sequenced for a study of blood T cells in healthy people across ages. Study conclusions and caveats: Strong correlation linked observed beta diversity and percent naive T cells.

This clonotype was picked up many times. Its antigen is currently unknown. The CDR3 totals 14 residues. The germline gives CDR1 ENHRY, CDR2 SYGVKD. Trimming stripped 7 bases from V and 0 bases from J, with 12 bases between. Alongside a J-beta primer mix, a sample-barcoded 5' primer served in a second PCR lasting roughly 7 to 12 cycles. In TCRdb, the 5' RACE reads were re-called with MiXCR into one record per CDR3 protein. This sample yields around 1,500,000 distinct CDR3 sequences, of which 28% are seen a single time; roughly 8% belongs to the top ten. The clonotype originates from a woman aged 25 to 39 in good health. This chain connects TRBV10-3 to TRBJ1-2, with D uncertain. The material sequenced was blood. The chain's CDR3 is CAITELQANYGYTF. DNA of the CDR3: TGTGCCATCACGGAGCTTCAGGCTAACTATGGCTACACCTTC.